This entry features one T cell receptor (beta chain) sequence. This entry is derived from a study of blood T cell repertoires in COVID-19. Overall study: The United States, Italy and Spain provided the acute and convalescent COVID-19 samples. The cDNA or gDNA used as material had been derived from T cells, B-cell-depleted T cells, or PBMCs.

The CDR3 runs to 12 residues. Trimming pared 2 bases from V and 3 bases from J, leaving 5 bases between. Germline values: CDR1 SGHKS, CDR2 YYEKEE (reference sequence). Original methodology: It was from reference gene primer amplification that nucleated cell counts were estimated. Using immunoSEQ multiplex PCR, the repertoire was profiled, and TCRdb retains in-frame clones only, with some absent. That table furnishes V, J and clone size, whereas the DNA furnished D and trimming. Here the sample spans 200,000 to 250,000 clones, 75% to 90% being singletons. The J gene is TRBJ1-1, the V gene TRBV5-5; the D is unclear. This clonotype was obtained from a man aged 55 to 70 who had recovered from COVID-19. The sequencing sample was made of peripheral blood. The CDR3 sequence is CASSFRDTEAFF. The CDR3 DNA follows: TGTGCCAGCAGCTTCCGGGACACTGAAGCTTTCTTT.